This paragraph covers one TCR beta chain sequence. The data stem from a study of OX40 agonist ivuxolimab in advanced cancers. As for the study in general: An agonistic human IgG2 monoclonal antibody against OX40 (CD134) was given. The group had a mean age of approximately 60 years, ranged from about 23 to 85, and was roughly 83% male.

The data were produced by immunoSEQ multiplex PCR, yet TCRdb's version contains in-frame clones alone and is incomplete. The top ten hold 4.5% to 5.5% of the sample, which has roughly 60,000 clones, roughly 85% seen once. This TCR came from an adult with an advanced solid tumor such as melanoma, head and neck, liver or kidney cancer. Sequences were derived from CD4+ or CD8+ T cells sorted from blood, sampled in a trial of the OX40 agonist ivuxolimab.

CDR3 in DNA: TGTGCCAGCAGCATGACTAGCTCCTACAATGAGCAGTTCTTC. Translating gives CASSMTSSYNEQFF. This chain links TRBV9 with TRBJ2-1, with D perhaps matching TRBD2 (6 bases). Germline V gene data show CDR1 as SGDLS and CDR2 as YYNGEE. The CDR3 is made up of 14 amino acids. Trimming cost V 4 bases and J 0 bases, with 8 bases left between them.